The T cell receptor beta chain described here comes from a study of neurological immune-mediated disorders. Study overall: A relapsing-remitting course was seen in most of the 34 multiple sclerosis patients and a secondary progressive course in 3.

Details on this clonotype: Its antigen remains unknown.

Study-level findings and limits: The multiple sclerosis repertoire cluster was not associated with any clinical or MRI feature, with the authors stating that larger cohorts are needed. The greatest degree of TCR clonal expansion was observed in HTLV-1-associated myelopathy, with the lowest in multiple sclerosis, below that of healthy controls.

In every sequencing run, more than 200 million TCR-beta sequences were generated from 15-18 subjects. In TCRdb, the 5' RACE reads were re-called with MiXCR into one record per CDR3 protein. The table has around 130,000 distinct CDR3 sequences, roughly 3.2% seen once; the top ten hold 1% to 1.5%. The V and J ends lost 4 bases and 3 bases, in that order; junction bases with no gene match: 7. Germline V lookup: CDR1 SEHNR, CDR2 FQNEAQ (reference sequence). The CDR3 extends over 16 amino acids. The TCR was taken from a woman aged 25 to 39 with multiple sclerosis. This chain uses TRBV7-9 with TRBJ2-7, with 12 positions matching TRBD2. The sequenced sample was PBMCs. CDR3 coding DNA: TGTGCCAGCAGCTCAGGACTAGCGGGGAATTTCTACGAGCAGTACTTC. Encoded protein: CASSSGLAGNFYEQYF.